These T cell receptor beta chains were read from a single sample in a study of regulatory T cells in long-lasting Graves disease. A single record per CDR3 protein comes from TCRdb applying MiXCR to the multiplex PCR reads. This table holds hundreds of thousands of distinct CDR3 sequences, around a fifth found once. Here the sequenced sample was peripheral blood mononuclear cells (PBMCs), taken when the disease was refractory, from a patient treated with antithyroid drugs. These TCRs come from a female donor with Graves disease. Both conserved end residues are part of each CDR3. The D gene is left open where the match is weak. Clone size is given for some rows only: seen once, a few or many times, or a class if the clone is expanded.

D gene: -; V gene: TRBV11-2; J gene: TRBJ2-1; clone size: -; CDR3 DNA: TGTGCCAGCAGCTTAGTACGAGAACATAGGCAGTTCTTC; CDR3 protein: CASSLVREHRQFF
D gene: -; V gene: TRBV5-1; J gene: TRBJ2-6; clone size: -; CDR3 DNA: TGCGCCAGCAGCTTGGGGGGCGCGGGCGGGGCCAACGTCCTGACTTTC; CDR3 protein: CASSLGGAGGANVLTF
D gene: TRBD1; V gene: TRBV27; J gene: TRBJ2-7; clone size: many; CDR3 DNA: TGTGCCAGCAGTAACTCGGGACAGGGGGTGGGCGAGCAGTACTTC; CDR3 protein: CASSNSGQGVGEQYF
D gene: TRBD1; V gene: TRBV6-1; J gene: TRBJ2-2; clone size: -; CDR3 DNA: TGTGCCAGCAGAAGGGGGCTGAACACCGGGGAGCTGTTTTTT; CDR3 protein: CASRRGLNTGELFF
D gene: -; V gene: TRBV2; J gene: TRBJ2-1; clone size: -; CDR3 DNA: TGTGCCACAGTACAGAGCTCCTACAATGAGCAGTTCTTC; CDR3 protein: CATVQSSYNEQFF
D gene: -; V gene: TRBV6-1; J gene: TRBJ1-5; clone size: many; CDR3 DNA: TGTGCCAGCCTAGAGGAGAGCTATAGCAATCAGCCCCAGCATTTT; CDR3 protein: CASLEESYSNQPQHF
D gene: -; V gene: TRBV6-2/TRBV6-3; J gene: TRBJ2-7; clone size: many; CDR3 DNA: TGTGCCAGCAGTTACGGTTTGTCCCCGGGCTACGAGCAGTACTTC; CDR3 protein: CASSYGLSPGYEQYF
D gene: -; V gene: TRBV7-3; J gene: TRBJ1-6; clone size: many; CDR3 DNA: TGTGCCAGCAGTTCGGGAGGGAATTCACCCCTCCACTTT; CDR3 protein: CASSSGGNSPLHF
D gene: TRBD1; V gene: TRBV3-1; J gene: TRBJ2-5; clone size: many; CDR3 DNA: TGTGCCAGCAGACTACAGGGGAACCAAGAGACCCAGTACTTC; CDR3 protein: CASRLQGNQETQYF
D gene: -; V gene: TRBV20-1; J gene: TRBJ2-3; clone size: few; CDR3 DNA: TGCAGTGCCCCCGACGGGCGGGGTGGCACAGATACGCAGTATTTT; CDR3 protein: CSAPDGRGGTDTQYF
D gene: -; V gene: TRBV19; J gene: TRBJ2-1; clone size: -; CDR3 DNA: TGTGCCAGTAGTCACGGTGCGGGACAGTTCTACAGTGAGCAGTTCTTC; CDR3 protein: CASSHGAGQFYSEQFF
D gene: TRBD2; V gene: TRBV6-1; J gene: TRBJ2-5; clone size: many; CDR3 DNA: TGTGCCAGCAACGACCCAGCGGGAGGAGAGACCCAGTACTTC; CDR3 protein: CASNDPAGGETQYF
D gene: -; V gene: TRBV28; J gene: TRBJ2-7; clone size: few; CDR3 DNA: TGTGCCAGCAGTATCCCGGGGTCGGCCTACGAGCAGTACTTC; CDR3 protein: CASSIPGSAYEQYF
D gene: -; V gene: TRBV19; J gene: TRBJ1-5; clone size: -; CDR3 DNA: TGTGCCAGTAGTGTTTCAGGGGCGATCGGCAATCAGCCCCAGCATTTT; CDR3 protein: CASSVSGAIGNQPQHF
D gene: TRBD1; V gene: TRBV15; J gene: TRBJ2-7; clone size: few; CDR3 DNA: TGTGCCACCAGCAGTTGGGGACAGGGAGGCTACGAGCAGTACTTC; CDR3 protein: CATSSWGQGGYEQYF
D gene: -; V gene: TRBV9; J gene: TRBJ1-1; clone size: many; CDR3 DNA: TGTGCCAGCAGCGTTGATGGAAACACTGAAGCTTTCTTT; CDR3 protein: CASSVDGNTEAFF
D gene: -; V gene: TRBV12-3/TRBV12-4; J gene: TRBJ2-7; clone size: -; CDR3 DNA: TGTGCCAGCAGTTTAGCGCTAGAGGGATTCTCCCTACGCGGGCAGTACTTC; CDR3 protein: CASSLALEGFSLRGQYF
D gene: -; V gene: TRBV4-1; J gene: TRBJ1-4; clone size: -; CDR3 DNA: TGCGCCAGCAGCCAAGGCATTACGGGGGATTATGAAAAACTGTTTTTT; CDR3 protein: CASSQGITGDYEKLFF
D gene: TRBD1; V gene: TRBV7-9; J gene: TRBJ1-5; clone size: -; CDR3 DNA: TGTGCCAGCACAACGGACAGGGGAAACTATCAGCCCCAGCATTTT; CDR3 protein: CASTTDRGNYQPQHF
D gene: -; V gene: TRBV9; J gene: TRBJ1-5; clone size: few; CDR3 DNA: TGTGCCAGCAGCGTTGGAGAGCGTTATCAGCCCCAGCATTTT; CDR3 protein: CASSVGERYQPQHF
D gene: -; V gene: TRBV12-3/TRBV12-4; J gene: TRBJ1-2; clone size: many; CDR3 DNA: TGTGCCAGCAGTTCGGGGGGGGTTAACTATGGCTACACCTTC; CDR3 protein: CASSSGGVNYGYTF
D gene: -; V gene: TRBV11-1; J gene: TRBJ2-5; clone size: -; CDR3 DNA: TGTGCCAGCAGCGACAAGATGGTGGAAACCCAGTACTTC; CDR3 protein: CASSDKMVETQYF
D gene: TRBD2; V gene: TRBV6-1; J gene: TRBJ2-1; clone size: -; CDR3 DNA: TGTGCCAGCAGTGACAGGGGTAGCGGGAGGAGTGACAATGAGCAGTTCTTC; CDR3 protein: CASSDRGSGRSDNEQFF
D gene: -; V gene: TRBV7-8; J gene: TRBJ1-2; clone size: many; CDR3 DNA: TGTGCCAGCAGCTCCCGGGGGGGTGGCGGCTACACCTTC; CDR3 protein: CASSSRGGGGYTF
D gene: -; V gene: TRBV7-8; J gene: TRBJ2-5; clone size: many; CDR3 DNA: TGTGCCAGCAGCTTAATCAGAACCTTTCAGCAAGAGACCCAGTACTTC; CDR3 protein: CASSLIRTFQQETQYF
D gene: -; V gene: TRBV7-9; J gene: TRBJ2-5; clone size: -; CDR3 DNA: TGTGCCAGCAGCTTAGACGGCCAGGGGCAAGAGACCCAGTACTTC; CDR3 protein: CASSLDGQGQETQYF
D gene: -; V gene: TRBV6-1; J gene: TRBJ2-1; clone size: -; CDR3 DNA: TGTGCCAGCAGTTACAGGGCCCTTCCGTTCTTC; CDR3 protein: CASSYRALPFF
D gene: -; V gene: TRBV28; J gene: TRBJ2-6; clone size: many; CDR3 DNA: TGTGCCAGCAGTTTATGGGAATCGTCTGGGGCCAACGTCCTGACTTTC; CDR3 protein: CASSLWESSGANVLTF
D gene: TRBD2; V gene: TRBV6-2/TRBV6-3; J gene: TRBJ2-7; clone size: -; CDR3 DNA: TGTGCCAGCAGTTACCCCGACCCGGGAGGCGAGCAGTACTTC; CDR3 protein: CASSYPDPGGEQYF
D gene: -; V gene: TRBV6-2/TRBV6-3; J gene: TRBJ1-2; clone size: -; CDR3 DNA: TGTGCCAGCAGTGCCCGGCGTGGGGCCTATGGCTACACCTTC; CDR3 protein: CASSARRGAYGYTF
D gene: -; V gene: TRBV24-1; J gene: TRBJ2-3; clone size: -; CDR3 DNA: TGTGCCACCAGTGTGGGGGCGGCAGATACGCAGTATTTT; CDR3 protein: CATSVGAADTQYF
D gene: -; V gene: TRBV5-1; J gene: TRBJ2-2; clone size: -; CDR3 DNA: TGCGCCAGCAGCCTAAGCCCGGGAGCCACCGGGGAGCTGTTTTTT; CDR3 protein: CASSLSPGATGELFF
D gene: -; V gene: TRBV20-1; J gene: TRBJ2-7; clone size: -; CDR3 DNA: TGCAGTGCTAGAGATCAGACGGGGCCGGCCTACGAGCAGTACTTC; CDR3 protein: CSARDQTGPAYEQYF
D gene: -; V gene: TRBV13; J gene: TRBJ2-7; clone size: many; CDR3 DNA: TGTGCCAGCAGCCCCCGTGGGATCTACGAGCAGTACTTC; CDR3 protein: CASSPRGIYEQYF
D gene: -; V gene: TRBV10-3; J gene: TRBJ1-2; clone size: many; CDR3 DNA: TGTGCCATCAGTCCTGGACAGACCTATGGCTACACCTTC; CDR3 protein: CAISPGQTYGYTF
D gene: TRBD1; V gene: TRBV10-3; J gene: TRBJ2-7; clone size: many; CDR3 DNA: TGTGCCATCAGAGAAGACAGGGGGGAGACCTACGAGCAGTACTTC; CDR3 protein: CAIREDRGETYEQYF
D gene: -; V gene: TRBV7-9; J gene: TRBJ2-5; clone size: many; CDR3 DNA: TGTGCCAGCAGCTTAGATTTCCAGCAGGAGACCCAGTACTTC; CDR3 protein: CASSLDFQQETQYF
D gene: -; V gene: TRBV6-1; J gene: TRBJ1-1; clone size: -; CDR3 DNA: TGTGCCAGCAGGGAGGACGTCAATCTTTGGGACACTGAAGCTTTCTTT; CDR3 protein: CASREDVNLWDTEAFF
D gene: -; V gene: TRBV27; J gene: TRBJ2-5; clone size: few; CDR3 DNA: TGTGCCAGCAGTTCGTTGGGGGCGACCCAAGAGACCCAGTACTTC; CDR3 protein: CASSSLGATQETQYF
D gene: -; V gene: TRBV5-1; J gene: TRBJ1-2; clone size: few; CDR3 DNA: TGCGCCAGCAGCGAGACTCCCTCCCCTTCGAACTATGGCTACACCTTC; CDR3 protein: CASSETPSPSNYGYTF
D gene: TRBD2; V gene: TRBV9; J gene: TRBJ2-5; clone size: -; CDR3 DNA: TGTGCCAGCAGCGACCAAGCGGGAGAGGTGGAGACCCAGTACTTC; CDR3 protein: CASSDQAGEVETQYF
D gene: TRBD1; V gene: TRBV7-3; J gene: TRBJ1-3; clone size: -; CDR3 DNA: TGTGCCAGCAGTAACGGGGACAGCTCTGGAAACACCATATATTTT; CDR3 protein: CASSNGDSSGNTIYF
D gene: TRBD1; V gene: TRBV12-3/TRBV12-4; J gene: TRBJ1-1; clone size: many; CDR3 DNA: TGTGCCAGCAGCCCGGACCAGGGGGCGAGCACTGAAGCTTTCTTT; CDR3 protein: CASSPDQGASTEAFF
D gene: TRBD1; V gene: TRBV29-1; J gene: TRBJ2-1; clone size: few; CDR3 DNA: TGCAGCGTTGGGGGACAGGGTGACAATGAGCAGTTCTTC; CDR3 protein: CSVGGQGDNEQFF
D gene: -; V gene: TRBV4-1; J gene: TRBJ2-6; clone size: -; CDR3 DNA: TGCGCCAGCAGCCCGAGAGATGCTGGGGCCAACGTCCTGACTTTC; CDR3 protein: CASSPRDAGANVLTF
D gene: TRBD1; V gene: TRBV12-3/TRBV12-4; J gene: TRBJ1-1; clone size: many; CDR3 DNA: TGTGCCAGCAGCGATCGGACAGGGGGGAACACTGAAGCTTTCTTT; CDR3 protein: CASSDRTGGNTEAFF
D gene: -; V gene: TRBV28; J gene: TRBJ1-1; clone size: few; CDR3 DNA: TGTGCCAGCAGTTTCCTTGGGGGCGCAGGCACTGAAGCTTTCTTT; CDR3 protein: CASSFLGGAGTEAFF
D gene: -; V gene: TRBV11-2; J gene: TRBJ2-5; clone size: medium-sized; CDR3 DNA: TGTGCCAGCAGCTTAGAGATACAAGAGACCCAGTACTTC; CDR3 protein: CASSLEIQETQYF
D gene: -; V gene: TRBV28; J gene: TRBJ1-1; clone size: -; CDR3 DNA: TGTGCCAGCAGCCCCCGAGGTGAAGCTTTCTTT; CDR3 protein: CASSPRGEAFF
D gene: -; V gene: TRBV15; J gene: TRBJ2-5; clone size: many; CDR3 DNA: TGTGCCACCAGCAGAGTTCCAACGGTCCAGCCGGAAGAGACCCAGTACTTC; CDR3 protein: CATSRVPTVQPEETQYF
D gene: -; V gene: TRBV5-1; J gene: TRBJ2-7; clone size: -; CDR3 DNA: TGCGCCAGCAGCCCAACCCCCTTGTCCGAGCAGTACTTC; CDR3 protein: CASSPTPLSEQYF
D gene: -; V gene: TRBV6-9; J gene: TRBJ1-5; clone size: -; CDR3 DNA: TGTGCCAGCAGTTTTTATAGCAATCAGCCCCATCATTTT; CDR3 protein: CASSFYSNQPHHF
D gene: -; V gene: TRBV15; J gene: TRBJ2-1; clone size: -; CDR3 DNA: TGTGCCACCAGCAGAGATGGGATGGAGCAGTTCTTC; CDR3 protein: CATSRDGMEQFF
D gene: TRBD2; V gene: TRBV6-1; J gene: TRBJ2-7; clone size: many; CDR3 DNA: TGTGCCAGCAGGCGCACTAGCGGGAGCTCCTACGAGCAGTACTTC; CDR3 protein: CASRRTSGSSYEQYF
D gene: TRBD2; V gene: TRBV20-1; J gene: TRBJ2-3; clone size: -; CDR3 DNA: TGCAGTGCAGGACTAGCGGGACACTCCACAGATACGCAGTATTTT; CDR3 protein: CSAGLAGHSTDTQYF
D gene: -; V gene: TRBV29-1; J gene: TRBJ1-1; clone size: few; CDR3 DNA: TGCAGCGTTAACCCCTTGCAGGACCACACTGAAGCTTTCTTT; CDR3 protein: CSVNPLQDHTEAFF
D gene: -; V gene: TRBV28; J gene: TRBJ1-2; clone size: many; CDR3 DNA: TGTGCCAGCAGTTCGCTCGGGACTTTCGATGATGGCTACACCTTC; CDR3 protein: CASSSLGTFDDGYTF
D gene: TRBD2; V gene: TRBV5-4; J gene: TRBJ2-3; clone size: -; CDR3 DNA: TGTGCCAGCAGCCCATGGGCCGGCGGGGGAGCAGATACGCAGTATTTT; CDR3 protein: CASSPWAGGGADTQYF
D gene: -; V gene: TRBV20-1; J gene: TRBJ2-7; clone size: -; CDR3 DNA: TGCAGTGCTACCCTGGGCACCAACTACGAGCAGTACTTC; CDR3 protein: CSATLGTNYEQYF
D gene: -; V gene: TRBV6-5; J gene: TRBJ1-1; clone size: few; CDR3 DNA: TGTGCCAGCAGTTACGATTATTTCAGTACTGAAGCTTTCTTT; CDR3 protein: CASSYDYFSTEAFF